The 8 T cell receptor beta chains presented below share a single source sample, sequenced in a study of T cells in Graves' hyperthyroidism and ophthalmopathy (dated by TCRdb to the late 2010s). Library generation was performed with multiplex PCR. TCRdb lists the instrument as Illumina HiSeq 2000. TCR beta CDR3 regions were amplified from RNA transcripts. The TCR CDR3 was subjected to a first round of RT-PCR using the HTBI primer set and the Qiagen OneStep RT-PCR kit. The raw public data were reprocessed by TCRdb itself: fastp quality trimming at Q25, MiXCR clonotype calling, in-frame beta chains only. Every CDR3 protein is listed once, alongside the most common genes and DNA of its rows. Here the sample has around 280,000 distinct CDR3 sequences; roughly an eighth occur a single time. The ten largest clones represent 7% to 9% of the sample. Input material: blood. The receptors derive from a woman aged 40-49 years with Graves' hyperthyroidism.

This chain links TRBV12-3 or TRBV12-4 with TRBJ2-4; TRBD2 is a possible D gene (6 bases). The CDR3 is made up of 15 amino acids. V was trimmed by 4 bases and J by 0 bases, leaving 10 bases between them. CDR3 sequence (DNA): TGTGCCAGCAGTTGGGACTTATTAGCCAAAAACATTCAGTACTTC. Translating it yields CASSWDLLAKNIQYF.

This clonotype was counted many times. This rearrangement joins TRBV20-1 to TRBJ2-3; 8 bases agree with TRBD2. V gave up 3 bases and J gave up 5 bases; unmatched junction bases: 7. CDR1 is DFQATT, CDR2 SNEGSKA, per germline (reference sequence). This CDR3 comprises 14 residues. As DNA, the CDR3 is TGCAGTGCTAGTACCGGGACTAGGGGAGATACGCAGTATTTT. Translating gives CSASTGTRGDTQYF.

This chain links TRBV30 with TRBJ2-7; TRBD1 aligns across 9 bases. The germline CDR1 and CDR2 sequences are GTSNPN and SVGIG (reference sequence). Trimming at V came to 5 bases and at J to 6 bases, leaving 8 bases not matched to a gene. CDR3 length: 13 residues. The CDR3 spells CAWRDREFFEQYF. The DNA for the CDR3 is TGTGCCTGGCGGGACAGGGAATTTTTCGAGCAGTACTTC.

This clonotype was seen ten or more times. V usage is TRBV12-3 or TRBV12-4 and J usage is TRBJ1-3; D uncertain. V was trimmed by 7 bases and J by 0 bases, leaving 13 bases between them. This CDR3 is built from 15 residues. CDR3 in DNA: TGTGCCAGCAATAAGACACCCCTCTCTGGAAACACCATATATTTT. Translating gives CASNKTPLSGNTIYF.

Many counts were recorded for this clonotype. The chain has TRBV20-1 and TRBJ2-3; no clear D. The V end was cut by 0 bases, the J end by 3 bases, with 10 bases between. In germline, CDR1 is DFQATT, CDR2 SNEGSKA (reference sequence). This CDR3 is 14 amino acids long. CDR3 amino acids: CSARDGRETDTQYF. Written as DNA, the CDR3 is TGCAGTGCTAGAGATGGGCGCGAGACAGATACGCAGTATTTT.

This clonotype was counted many times. The V and J genes are TRBV19 and TRBJ2-6, with D hard to call. The germline V gene encodes CDR1 LNHDA and CDR2 SQIVND (reference sequence). The CDR3 is 12 amino acids. The V end was cut by 9 bases, the J end by 0 bases, with 3 bases between. CDR3 bases: TGTGCCAGCAGCTCTGGGGCCAACGTCCTGACTTTC. Translation gives CASSSGANVLTF. Together with reference TRBV19 and TRBJ2-6, the CDR3 gives the full variable domain: DGGITQSPKYLFRKEGQNVTLSCEQNLNHDAMYWYRQDPGQGLRLIYYSQIVNDFQKGDIAEGYSVSREKKESFPLTVTSAQKNPTAFYLCASSSGANVLTFGAGSRLTVL.

This clonotype showed up just a few times. The chain joins TRBV19 to TRBJ2-6; TRBD2 matches 8 bases. Per germline, CDR1 LNHDA and CDR2 SQIVND (reference sequence). With 3 bases clipped from V and 3 bases from J, the junction kept 1 base outside the gene matches. This CDR3 region has 15 residues. CDR3 amino acids: CASSMTSVGANVLTF. The CDR3 coding sequence is TGTGCCAGTAGTATGACTAGCGTTGGGGCCAACGTCCTGACTTTC.

This clonotype was recorded many times. The chain links TRBV20-1 to TRBJ2-1; 10 bases line up with TRBD2. J lost 5 bases, V lost 6 bases, and 7 bases had no gene match. CDR1 and CDR2 from the germline V gene are DFQATT and SNEGSKA (reference sequence). The CDR3 has 14 amino acids. DNA for the CDR3: TGCAGTGCCAGGAGCGGGAGGGCCGACAATGAGCAGTTCTTC. It specifies CSARSGRADNEQFF.